This T cell receptor (beta chain) was sequenced for a study of shared clonotypes between healthy human individuals. Study-wide findings and caveats: Owing to a small donor count, the genetic and exposure-history diversity represented was limited.

A remark on this clone: Its antigen is currently unknown.

The CDR3 has 15 amino acids. CDR1 is SEHNR, CDR2 FQNEAQ, per germline (reference sequence). Trimming cost V 4 bases and J 9 bases; bases outside gene matches: 10. Under the authors' procedure: Filtering of immunoSEQ junctional sequences could not match full-length read filtering. Some clones are missing from TCRdb's copy, which holds only in-frame ones; the method was immunoSEQ multiplex PCR. V, J and clone size were drawn from that table, and D and trimming were deduced from the DNA. The sample consists of approximately 1.5 million clones, 98% of them appearing once. This chain links TRBV7-9 with TRBJ2-5, with TRBD2 matching over 11 bases. The sequencing sample was made of naive CD4+ T cells sorted from blood. The subset was: CD45RA+ positively selected. The sequence was collected from a man aged 30 to 45 in good health. This CDR3 is CASSSIRSSGGAQYF. CDR3 nucleotides: TGTGCCAGCAGCTCCATTAGGAGTAGCGGGGGGGCCCAGTACTTC.